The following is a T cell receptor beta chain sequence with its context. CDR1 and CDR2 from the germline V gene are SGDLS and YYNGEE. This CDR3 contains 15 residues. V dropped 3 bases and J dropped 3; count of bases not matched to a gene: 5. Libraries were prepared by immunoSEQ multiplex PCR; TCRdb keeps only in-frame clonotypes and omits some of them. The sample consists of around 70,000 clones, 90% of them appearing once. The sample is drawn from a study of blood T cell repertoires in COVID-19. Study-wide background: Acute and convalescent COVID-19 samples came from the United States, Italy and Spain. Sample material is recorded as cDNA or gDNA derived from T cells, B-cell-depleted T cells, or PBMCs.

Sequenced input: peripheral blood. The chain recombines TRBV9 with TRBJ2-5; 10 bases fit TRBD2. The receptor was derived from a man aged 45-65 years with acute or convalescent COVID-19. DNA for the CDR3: TGTGCCAGCAGCGAGGGGACTAGCGCCAAAGAGACCCAGTACTTC. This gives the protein CASSEGTSAKETQYF.